This T cell receptor (beta chain) was captured by sequencing in a study of shared clonotypes between healthy human individuals. Findings of the study overall: In having few donors, the study represented limited genetic and exposure-history diversity. Non-shared clonotypes showed lower generation probabilities than clonotypes common to all four donors.

Turning to this clone: What it binds is unknown. The sample carries other DNA sequences with the same CDR3.

TCRdb's table, derived via immunoSEQ multiplex PCR, lists solely in-frame clones and lacks some. Of 2 million to 2.5 million clones detected, over 85% appear once; the ten largest clones hold around 0.4%. V was clipped by 3 bases and J by 2 bases, with 3 bases between them. The CDR3 has 11 residues. Looked up from germline, CDR1 is DFQATT and CDR2 is SNEGSKA (reference sequence). Donors comprised only Caucasian adults living in Nashville, Tennessee. A split of CD4+ cells into CD45RA+ naive and CD45RA-negative memory subsets was performed. The TCR was taken from a man younger than 35 in good health. Some clones in this sample may be carry-over from other donors' samples. The chain uses TRBV20-1 and TRBJ2-3; D uncertain. Sequencing used naive CD4+ T cells from PBMCs. Subset: CD45RA+ positively selected. The CDR3 DNA follows: TGCAGTGCTAGTGTCACAGATACGCAGTATTTT. Encoded protein: CSASVTDTQYF.